The TCR beta chain described here comes from a study of neoadjuvant nivolumab and ipilimumab in lung cancer. Here immunoSEQ multiplex PCR was the method, and the copy in TCRdb shows in-frame clones only, minus some. The sample includes 7,500 to 9,000 clones, around 82% seen only once; the top ten take approximately 8%. Overall study results and limits: Only a small number of samples underwent TCR sequencing. Pretherapy blood TCR richness correlated positively with resected tumor richness.

As to this clone: Its antigen is undetermined.

Trimming stripped 6 bases from V and 0 bases from J, with 7 bases between. Germline V gives CDR1 SGHDN, CDR2 FVKESK. The length of the CDR3 is 13 residues. The sequencing here drew on tumor tissue, taken after neoadjuvant nivolumab, alone or with ipilimumab, at or shortly before surgery. The J gene is TRBJ2-3, the V gene TRBV14; tentatively, D is TRBD2 (6 bases). The receptor comes from an adult with non-small cell lung cancer. CDR3 DNA: TGTGCCAGCAGGGCGGGAAGCACAGATACGCAGTATTTT. It specifies CASRAGSTDTQYF.